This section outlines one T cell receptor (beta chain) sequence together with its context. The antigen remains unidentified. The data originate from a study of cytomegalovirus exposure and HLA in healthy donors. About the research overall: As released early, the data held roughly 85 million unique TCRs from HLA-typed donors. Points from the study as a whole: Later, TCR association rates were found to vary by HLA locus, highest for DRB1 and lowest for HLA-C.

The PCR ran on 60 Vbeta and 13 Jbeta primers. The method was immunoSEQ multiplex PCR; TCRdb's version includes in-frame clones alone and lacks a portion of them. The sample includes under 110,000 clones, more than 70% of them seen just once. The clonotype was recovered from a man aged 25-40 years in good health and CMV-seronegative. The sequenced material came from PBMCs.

The CDR3, as DNA: TGTGCCAGCAGTGACATTACCGGGACTACGGATGAGCAGTTCTTC. Translation: CASSDITGTTDEQFF. The chain has TRBV2 and TRBJ2-1; 7 bases are shared with TRBD2. J gave up 8 bases and V 3 bases, and 10 bases lay outside the gene matches. Germline CDR1 and CDR2: SNHLY and FYNNEI. The CDR3 has 15 amino acids.